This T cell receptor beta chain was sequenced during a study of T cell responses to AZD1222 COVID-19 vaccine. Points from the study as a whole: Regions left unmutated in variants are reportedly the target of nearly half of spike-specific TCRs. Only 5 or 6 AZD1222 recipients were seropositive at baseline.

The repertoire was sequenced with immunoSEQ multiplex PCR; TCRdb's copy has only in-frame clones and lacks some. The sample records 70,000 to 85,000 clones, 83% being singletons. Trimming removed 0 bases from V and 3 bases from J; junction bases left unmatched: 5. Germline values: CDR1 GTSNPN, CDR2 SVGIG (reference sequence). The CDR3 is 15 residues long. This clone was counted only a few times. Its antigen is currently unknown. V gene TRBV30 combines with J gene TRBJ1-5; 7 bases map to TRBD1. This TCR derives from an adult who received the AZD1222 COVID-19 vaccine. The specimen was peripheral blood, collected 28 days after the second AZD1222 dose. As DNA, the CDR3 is TGTGCCTGGAGTGTAGGGACAGCGCCCAATCAGCCCCAGCATTTT. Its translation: CAWSVGTAPNQPQHF.